This record looks at one TCR beta chain sequence and its context. What this receptor recognizes is not known. Nothing much larger sits one base from this clone, and base qualities are not available. The data are from a study of CD8+CD57+ T cells in acquired aplastic anemia (dated by TCRdb to 2016 to 2019). For the wider study: Extracted DNA from sorted CD4+ and CD8+ cells averaged 3.2 ug, ranging from roughly 0.2 to 30 ug. Healthy donor samples averaged about 9.9 million reads for CD4+ and around 12 million for CD8+ cells. Results the study describes overall, beyond this receptor: Roughly 30 CD8+ CDR3 sequences were found to be shared between patients and controls, but these sequences appeared to be highly expressed in patients and within the immunodominant clones of the patients. Patients and healthy controls showed no significant difference in CD8+ Simpson's diversity (P=0.060).

Profiling of TCR beta VDJ combinations and CDR3 sequences used genomic DNA as the template. An Illumina HiSeq 2000 was the platform used for TCR repertoire sequencing. Per the original workflow: TRBV/TRBJ rearrangement plots, CDR3 size and DJ length profiles, and Simpson's diversity index were used to assess repertoires. The immunodominant clone was defined as the most abundant DNA sequence in deep sequencing data. CDR3 amino acid sequences were screened for sharing across subjects and compared with published repertoires and the VDJdb database. In TCRdb, the public reads were trimmed at Q25 with fastp and aligned with MiXCR, with productive beta chains retained. Every entry covers one CDR3 protein and lists the most common genes and DNA from its rows. What appears here as the V and J calls and clone size reflects TCRdb's work, not the paper's. This sample gives about 71,000 distinct CDR3 sequences in total; around half of them show up just once. About 8.9% of the sample rests with the top ten.

The CDR3 spans 12 residues, from the cysteine through the phenylalanine. Only the CDR3 region is kept as DNA, spanning 36 bases read in frame from base 1. V is shortened by 6 bases, J by 6 bases, and the region joining them spans 10 bases. In the study, sorted CD4+ and CD8+ blood T cells from patients with severe aplastic anemia and from healthy subjects underwent deep sequencing of TCR repertoires. Ficoll-Paque density gradient centrifugation was used to isolate peripheral blood mononuclear cells. Before DNA extraction, CD4+ and CD8+ T cells were sorted with FACS or magnetic beads. The TCR originated in a human donor in good health, serving as a control. Recombination joined TRBV12-3 or TRBV12-4 with TRBJ2-3; the D gene remains uncertain. The sequenced sample consisted of sorted CD4+, CD8+, or CD8+CD57+ T cells (not recorded which) from PBMCs. The base sequence is TGTGCCAGCAGCCCCTCAGGCGATACGCAGTATTTT. The resulting protein is CASSPSGDTQYF.